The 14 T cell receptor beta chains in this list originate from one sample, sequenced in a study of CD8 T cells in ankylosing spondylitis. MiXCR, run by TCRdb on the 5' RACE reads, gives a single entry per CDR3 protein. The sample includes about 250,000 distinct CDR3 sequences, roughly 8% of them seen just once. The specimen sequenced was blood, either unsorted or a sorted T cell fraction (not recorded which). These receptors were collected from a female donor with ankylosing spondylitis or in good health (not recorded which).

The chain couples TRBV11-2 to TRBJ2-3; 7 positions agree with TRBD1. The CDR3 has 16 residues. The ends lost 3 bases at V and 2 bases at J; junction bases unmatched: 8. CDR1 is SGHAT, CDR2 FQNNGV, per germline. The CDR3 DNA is TGTGCCAGCAGCTTGACGGGACAGACCTTCACAGATACGCAGTATTTT. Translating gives CASSLTGQTFTDTQYF.

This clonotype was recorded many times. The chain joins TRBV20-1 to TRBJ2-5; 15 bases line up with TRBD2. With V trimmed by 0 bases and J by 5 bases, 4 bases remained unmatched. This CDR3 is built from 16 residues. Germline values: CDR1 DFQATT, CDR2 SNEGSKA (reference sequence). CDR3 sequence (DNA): TGCAGTGCTAGAGATTACGGGACTAGCGGGAGGGAGACCCAGTACTTC. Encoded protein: CSARDYGTSGRETQYF.

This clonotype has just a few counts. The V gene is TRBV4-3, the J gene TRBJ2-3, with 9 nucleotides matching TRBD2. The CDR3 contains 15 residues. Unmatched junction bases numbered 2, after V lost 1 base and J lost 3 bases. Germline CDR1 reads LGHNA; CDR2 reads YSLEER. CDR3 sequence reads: CASSQVLAGTDTQYF. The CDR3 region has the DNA TGCGCCAGCAGCCAAGTCCTAGCGGGAACAGATACGCAGTATTTT.

CDR3 in amino acids: CASSFYRDFLTGELFF. CDR3 in DNA: TGTGCCAGCAGCTTCTATCGGGACTTCCTCACCGGGGAGCTGTTTTTT. This rearrangement joins TRBV7-8 to TRBJ2-2, with a possible D match to TRBD2 (6 bases). Germline V gene lookup returns CDR1 SGHVS and CDR2 FQNEAQ. The CDR3 sequence is 16 residues long. Trimming took 3 bases from V and 4 from J, leaving 15 bases between them.

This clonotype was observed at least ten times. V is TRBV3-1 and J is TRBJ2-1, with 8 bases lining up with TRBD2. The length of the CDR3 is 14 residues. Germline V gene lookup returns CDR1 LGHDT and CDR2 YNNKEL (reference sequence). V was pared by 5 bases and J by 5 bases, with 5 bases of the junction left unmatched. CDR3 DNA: TGTGCCAGCAGCGAACTAGCGGCCAACAATGAGCAGTTCTTC. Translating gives CASSELAANNEQFF.

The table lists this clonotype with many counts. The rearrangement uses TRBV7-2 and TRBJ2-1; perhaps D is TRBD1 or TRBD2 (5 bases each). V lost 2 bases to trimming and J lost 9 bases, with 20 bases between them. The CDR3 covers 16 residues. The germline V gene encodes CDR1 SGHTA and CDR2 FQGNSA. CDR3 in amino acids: CASSLWDLTGDSEQFF. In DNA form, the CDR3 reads TGTGCCAGCAGCTTATGGGACCTGACCGGAGACAGTGAGCAGTTCTTC.

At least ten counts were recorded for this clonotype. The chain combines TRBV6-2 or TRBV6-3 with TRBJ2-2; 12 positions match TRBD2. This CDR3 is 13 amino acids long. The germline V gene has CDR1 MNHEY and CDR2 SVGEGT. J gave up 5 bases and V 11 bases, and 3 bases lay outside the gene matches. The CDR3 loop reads CASGLAGTGELFF. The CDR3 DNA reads TGTGCCTCCGGACTAGCGGGAACCGGGGAGCTGTTTTTT.

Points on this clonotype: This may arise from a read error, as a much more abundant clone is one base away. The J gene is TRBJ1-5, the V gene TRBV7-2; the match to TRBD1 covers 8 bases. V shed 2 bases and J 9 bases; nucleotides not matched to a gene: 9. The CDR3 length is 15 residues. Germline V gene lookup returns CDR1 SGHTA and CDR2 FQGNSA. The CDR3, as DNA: TGTGCCAGCAGCTTAAGGACAGGGCCCTATCGGCCCCAGCATTTT. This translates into CASSLRTGPYRPQHF.

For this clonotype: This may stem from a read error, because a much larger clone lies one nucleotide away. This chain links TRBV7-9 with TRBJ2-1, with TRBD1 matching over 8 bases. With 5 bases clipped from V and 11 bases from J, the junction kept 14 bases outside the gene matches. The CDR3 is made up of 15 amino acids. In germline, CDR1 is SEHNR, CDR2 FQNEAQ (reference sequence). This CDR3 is CASSPGTGLLGKQFF. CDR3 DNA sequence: TGTGCCAGCAGCCCTGGGACAGGATTGTTGGGTAAGCAGTTCTTC.

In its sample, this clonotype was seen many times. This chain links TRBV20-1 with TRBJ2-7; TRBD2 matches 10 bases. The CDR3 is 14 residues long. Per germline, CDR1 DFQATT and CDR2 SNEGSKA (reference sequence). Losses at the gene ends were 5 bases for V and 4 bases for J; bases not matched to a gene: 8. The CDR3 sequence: CSAPGGLARYEQYF. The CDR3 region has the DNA TGCAGTGCTCCTGGGGGACTAGCGAGGTACGAGCAGTACTTC.

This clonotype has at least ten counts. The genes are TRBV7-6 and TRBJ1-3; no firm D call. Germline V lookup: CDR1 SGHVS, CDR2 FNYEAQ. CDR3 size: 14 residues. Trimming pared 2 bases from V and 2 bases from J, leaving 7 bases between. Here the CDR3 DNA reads TGTGCCAGCAGCTTACGGGAAGCTGGAAACACCATATATTTT. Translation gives CASSLREAGNTIYF. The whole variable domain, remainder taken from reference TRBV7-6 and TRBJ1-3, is GAGVSQSPRYKVTKRGQDVALRCDPISGHVSLYWYRQALGQGPEFLTYFNYEAQQDKSGLPNDRFSAERPEGSISTLTIQRTEQRDSAMYRCASSLREAGNTIYFGEGSWLTVV.

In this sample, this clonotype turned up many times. This chain's CDR3 is CASSFSSGRPTDTQYF. The CDR3 nucleotides read TGCGCCAGCAGCTTTTCTAGCGGGAGGCCCACAGATACGCAGTATTTT. This chain connects TRBV5-1 to TRBJ2-3; 11 bases are shared with TRBD2. The CDR3 loop spans 16 amino acids. CDR1 is SGHRS, CDR2 YFSETQ, per germline. V was clipped by 2 bases and J by 2 bases; unmatched bases: 4.

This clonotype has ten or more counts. DNA for the CDR3: TGTGCCAGCAGCGTATACGGGGGCGCGGACACTGAAGCTTTCTTT. Translation gives CASSVYGGADTEAFF. The V gene is TRBV9, the J gene TRBJ1-1; D might be TRBD1 (6 bases). Germline CDR1 reads SGDLS; CDR2 reads YYNGEE. The V end lost 1 base, the J end lost 3 bases, and 13 bases lay between the germline ends. This CDR3 has 15 residues.

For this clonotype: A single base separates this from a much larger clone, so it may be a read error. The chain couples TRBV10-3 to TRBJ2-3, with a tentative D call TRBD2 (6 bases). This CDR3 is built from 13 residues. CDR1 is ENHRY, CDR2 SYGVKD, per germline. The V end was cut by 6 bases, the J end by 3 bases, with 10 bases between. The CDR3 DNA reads TGTGCCATCAGCCGACTAGGAACAGATACGCAGTATTTT. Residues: CAISRLGTDTQYF.